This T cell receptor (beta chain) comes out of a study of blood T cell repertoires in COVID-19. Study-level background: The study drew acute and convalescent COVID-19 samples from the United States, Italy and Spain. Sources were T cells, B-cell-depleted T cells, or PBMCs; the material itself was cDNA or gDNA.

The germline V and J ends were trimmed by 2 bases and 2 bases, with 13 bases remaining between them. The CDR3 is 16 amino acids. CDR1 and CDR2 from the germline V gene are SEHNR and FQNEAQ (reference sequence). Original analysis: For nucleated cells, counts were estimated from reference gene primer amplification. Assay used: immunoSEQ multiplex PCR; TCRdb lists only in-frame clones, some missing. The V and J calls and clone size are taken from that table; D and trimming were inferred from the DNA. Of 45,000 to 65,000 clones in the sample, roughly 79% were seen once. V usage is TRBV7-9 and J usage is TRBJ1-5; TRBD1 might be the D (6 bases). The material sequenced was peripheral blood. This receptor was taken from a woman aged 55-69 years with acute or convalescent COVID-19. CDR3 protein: CASSLWGGDGNQPQHF. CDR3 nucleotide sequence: TGTGCCAGCAGCTTATGGGGGGGCGACGGCAATCAGCCCCAGCATTTT.